These 3 T cell receptor beta chains were all obtained from the same sample, sequenced in a study of beta chain features in type 1 diabetes. These receptors' antigens are unknown. Sequenced material consisted of expressed TCRB transcripts (all of the isolated RNA was reverse transcribed). Repertoires were generated with immunoSEQ multiplex PCR, while TCRdb's copy carries only in-frame clones and drops some. Among around 280,000 clones listed, 14% to 15% were seen once. Findings and caveats of the study: Shortening that was moderate but significant affected the TCRB CDR3s of Type 1 diabetes patients in all four CD4+ subsets.

Sequenced material: naive CD4+ T cells from blood. All receptors derive from a man between 18 and 29 years old with type 1 diabetes.

This clone was recorded a few times. DNA for the CDR3: TGTGCCAGCAGCCAAGTTACCGGCTCTGGGGCCAACGTCCTGACTTTC. Translation gives CASSQVTGSGANVLTF. This chain connects TRBV4-2 to TRBJ2-6; D not resolved. The CDR3 runs 16 residues. Per the germline V gene, CDR1 is LGHNA and CDR2 is YNFKEQ. Trimming removed 1 base at V and 0 bases at J, with 7 bases between.

This chain links TRBV7-2 with TRBJ2-2; 7 nucleotides agree with TRBD2. This CDR3 has 17 amino acids. CDR1 is SGHTA and CDR2 is FQGNSA in the germline V gene. J was trimmed by 6 bases and V by 5 bases; bases with no gene match: 15. CDR3 sequence reads: CASSLQPPGLSAGELFF. CDR3 in DNA: TGTGCCAGCAGCCTTCAACCCCCGGGACTATCGGCCGGGGAGCTGTTTTTT.

The rearrangement uses TRBV27 and TRBJ1-6, with D possibly matching TRBD1 (6 bases). This CDR3 is built from 15 residues. Germline CDR1 is MNHEY and CDR2 is SMNVEV (reference sequence). Trimming pared 5 bases from V and 2 bases from J, leaving 10 bases between. The CDR3 DNA is TGTGCCAGCAGTACCAGGACAGCCTATAATTCACCCCTCCACTTT. It is translated as CASSTRTAYNSPLHF.